This TCR beta chain was sequenced for a study of cytomegalovirus exposure and HLA in healthy donors. General study results and limits: In a later analysis, a missense DCLRE1C variant was linked to TCR beta V- and J-gene trimming. Most TCR sequences showed up rarely, but some public TCRs showed up in many donors.

The donors were healthy bone marrow donors. Germline lookup yields CDR1 MNHEY and CDR2 SMNVEV (reference sequence). The CDR3 length is 14 residues. J was trimmed by 5 bases and V by 5 bases; bases with no gene match: 8. The PCR made use of 60 Vbeta and 13 Jbeta primers. Method: immunoSEQ multiplex PCR; TCRdb's copy keeps in-frame clones and lacks some. The data show over 60,000 clones, with around 72% seen just once and 14% held by the top ten. Of note for this clone: Its antigen is as yet unknown.

The sequenced sample was PBMCs. The rearrangement joins TRBV27 to TRBJ1-1; 7 bases map to TRBD1. The sequence derives from a male donor in good health and CMV-seropositive. CDR3 sequence: CASSIDRETTEAFF. The CDR3 DNA reads TGTGCCAGCAGTATCGACAGGGAGACGACTGAAGCTTTCTTT.